The 14 T cell receptor beta chains below all came from one sample that was sequenced in a study of human T cells and chemical hapten exposure. Time point defined: patch test 3, about 24 weeks after DPC sensitization. As to treatment: therapeutic diphenylcyclopropenone sensitization with weekly scalp DPC. TCRdb reanalysed the RACE reads using MiXCR and keeps one entry per CDR3 protein. Of about 90,000 distinct CDR3 sequences in the sample, under 13% were seen once. The sequencing here drew on whole blood, taken in connection with sensitization to the hapten diphenylcyclopropenone (DPC). The receptor set was obtained from a woman younger than 45 with alopecia areata. Some clones in this sample may be carry-over from other donors' samples.

This clonotype has a handful of counts. The rearrangement joins TRBV2 to TRBJ2-4; 7 bases match TRBD2. This CDR3 contains 12 residues. V was clipped by 4 bases and J by 7 bases; unmatched bases: 1. CDR1 is SNHLY, CDR2 FYNNEI, per germline. CDR3 in amino acids: CASSVGGNIQYF. In DNA, the CDR3 is TGTGCCAGCAGTGTGGGGGGGAACATTCAGTACTTC.

The sample holds a few counts of this clonotype. The chain employs TRBV28 and TRBJ2-2; tentatively, D is TRBD1 (6 bases). Trimming removed 7 bases at V and 4 bases at J, with 16 bases between. The CDR3 length is 15 residues. Germline CDR1 MDHEN, CDR2 SYDVKM. CDR3 residues: CASTLIQGVTGELFF. The DNA for the CDR3 is TGTGCCAGCACTCTGATACAGGGAGTCACCGGGGAGCTGTTTTTT. Filled out from reference TRBV28 and TRBJ2-2, the complete variable domain reads DVKVTQSSRYLVKRTGEKVFLECVQDMDHENMFWYRQDPGLGLRLIYFSYDVKMKEKGDIPEGYSVSREKKERFSLILESASTNQTSMYLCASTLIQGVTGELFFGEGSRLTVL.

At least ten counts were recorded for this clonotype. The chain employs TRBV15 and TRBJ1-6; TRBD1 matches at 7 bases. J was trimmed by 7 bases and V by 5 bases; bases with no gene match: 8. Germline V gives CDR1 LNHNV, CDR2 YYDKDF (reference sequence). The CDR3 consists of 15 residues. The CDR3 nucleotides are TGTGCCACCAGCCGCGGGCAGGGGGACAATTCACCCCTCCACTTT. Residues: CATSRGQGDNSPLHF.

The chain has TRBV3-1 and TRBJ1-6, with D hard to call. Germline V gives CDR1 LGHDT, CDR2 YNNKEL (reference sequence). The V gene lost 0 bases and the J gene lost 11 bases, with 5 bases spanning the gap. This CDR3 region has 12 residues. The CDR3 sequence: CASSQESTPLHF. The CDR3 DNA sequence: TGTGCCAGCAGCCAAGAGTCCACACCCCTCCACTTT.

This clonotype was seen ten or more times. The chain joins TRBV2 to TRBJ2-2; the D call may be TRBD1 or TRBD2 (6 bases each). The germline V gene encodes CDR1 SNHLY and CDR2 FYNNEI. Trimming removed 1 base at V and 4 bases at J, with 13 bases between. The CDR3 has 16 amino acids. The DNA of the CDR3 is TGTGCCAGCAGTGAAGGAAGGGGGGCGAGCACCGGGGAGCTGTTTTTT. Its translation: CASSEGRGASTGELFF.

This clonotype occurred many times. The rearrangement joins TRBV5-1 to TRBJ2-3; 8 bases are shared with TRBD1. The CDR3 is made up of 15 amino acids. Germline V gene sequence: CDR1 SGHRS, CDR2 YFSETQ. Trimming cost V 7 bases and J 3 bases; bases outside gene matches: 10. This chain's CDR3 is CASRGQGSGTDTQYF. In DNA, the CDR3 is TGCGCCAGCCGAGGACAGGGATCGGGGACAGATACGCAGTATTTT.

The CDR3 coding sequence is TGTGCCATCAGTGAGTCGACAGCTGGCTACACCTTC. Amino acid sequence: CAISESTAGYTF. J is TRBJ1-2 and V is TRBV10-3; weak D call: TRBD1 (5 bases). The CDR3 totals 12 residues. Germline CDR1 ENHRY, CDR2 SYGVKD. The V end was cut by 0 bases, the J end by 7 bases, with 6 bases between.

This clonotype was seen at least ten times. The rearrangement uses TRBV18 and TRBJ2-1, with D uncertain. This CDR3 comprises 14 residues. The V end lost 6 bases, the J end lost 0 bases, and 9 bases lay between the germline ends. Germline CDR1 and CDR2: KGHSH and LQKENI. CDR3 sequence: CASSPGPSYNEQFF. The CDR3 coding sequence is TGTGCCAGCTCCCCGGGTCCCTCCTACAATGAGCAGTTCTTC.

This clonotype was counted at least ten times. This rearrangement joins TRBV27 to TRBJ2-4, with 9 bases identical to TRBD2. This CDR3 comprises 14 residues. Germline V CDR1 and CDR2: MNHEY, SMNVEV (reference sequence). Trimming took 5 bases from V and 9 from J; bases not matched to a gene: 8. CDR3 amino acids: CASSTLSGGSIQYF. In DNA form, the CDR3 reads TGTGCCAGCAGTACTCTTAGCGGGGGAAGCATTCAGTACTTC.

This clonotype was counted many times. The chain employs TRBV4-1 and TRBJ2-7; D is perhaps TRBD2 (5 bases). The ends were cut back, 3 bases at V and 4 bases at J, with 19 bases in the middle. Germline V gene data show CDR1 as MGHRA and CDR2 as YSYEKL. This CDR3 comprises 16 residues. CDR3 residues: CASSQAFGNPAYEQYV. CDR3 DNA sequence: TGCGCCAGCAGCCAGGCCTTCGGGAACCCAGCTTACGAGCAGTACGTC.

This clonotype was observed a few times. The chain carries TRBV19 and TRBJ1-2, with D maybe TRBD1 (6 bases). CDR3 length: 11 residues. Trimming left V 10 bases short and J 7 bases short, with 13 bases between. In germline, CDR1 is LNHDA, CDR2 SQIVND (reference sequence). In DNA form, the CDR3 reads TGTGCCATCGGGACAACTTCTGGCTACACCTTC. Translation gives CAIGTTSGYTF.

In its sample, this clonotype was seen many times. This chain connects TRBV28 to TRBJ2-1, with 8 bases fitting TRBD2. The CDR3 runs to 15 residues. Germline CDR1 and CDR2: MDHEN and SYDVKM. After removal of 8 bases from V and 0 bases from J, the junction contained 6 bases not matched to a gene. The CDR3 nucleotides are TGTGCCAGCGCGGGGGGCAGGAGCTCCTACAATGAGCAGTTCTTC. It yields the protein CASAGGRSSYNEQFF.

This chain uses TRBV18 with TRBJ2-2; D is unclear. The CDR3 consists of 15 residues. Per germline, CDR1 KGHSH and CDR2 LQKENI. Trimming took 3 bases from V and 1 from J, leaving 9 bases between them. Here the CDR3 DNA reads TGTGCCAGCTCACCGCAGCTAGAGAACACCGGGGAGCTGTTTTTT. This gives the protein CASSPQLENTGELFF.

This clonotype has more than one count but fewer than ten. The V call is TRBV28, the J call TRBJ2-4, with D tentatively TRBD1 (5 bases). With 6 bases removed from V and 8 bases from J, the gap between germline ends came to 17 bases. CDR1 and CDR2 from the germline V gene are MDHEN and SYDVKM. The CDR3 runs to 14 residues. In nucleotides, the CDR3 is TGTGCCAGCAGGCCTACAGGCGACTTGGACATTCAGTACTTC. Amino acids: CASRPTGDLDIQYF.